These 11 T cell receptor beta chains originate from one sample sequenced in a study of shared clonotypes between healthy human individuals. The method was immunoSEQ multiplex PCR; TCRdb's version includes in-frame clones alone and lacks a portion of them. The table lists a few million clones, approximately 96% of them singletons, with around 0.13% in the top ten. The material sequenced was naive CD4+ T cells sorted from blood. The subset denotes: CD45RA+ positively selected. The source of these receptors is a man between 18 and 35 years old in good health.

The chain couples TRBV7-2 to TRBJ2-3, with TRBD2 as a possible D gene (5 bases). This CDR3 comprises 15 residues. The V end lost 3 bases, the J end lost 1 base, and 11 bases lay between the germline ends. Germline lookup yields CDR1 SGHTA and CDR2 FQGNSA. The CDR3 nucleotides are TGTGCCAGCAGCTTCAGAGGACTTCGCACAGATACGCAGTATTTT. This gives the protein CASSFRGLRTDTQYF. The full variable domain, in which reference TRBV7-2 and TRBJ2-3 provide the parts outside the CDR3, is GAGVSQSPSNKVTEKGKDVELRCDPISGHTALYWYRQSLGQGLEFLIYFQGNSAPDKSGLPSDRFSAERTGGSVSTLTIQRTQQEDSAVYLCASSFRGLRTDTQYFGPGTRLTVL.

This clone was recorded a few times. The rearrangement uses TRBV7-6 and TRBJ1-6; D may be TRBD1 (5 bases). CDR1 SGHVS and CDR2 FNYEAQ come from the germline V gene. The length of the CDR3 is 14 residues. V was trimmed by 5 bases and J by 7 bases, leaving 12 bases between them. The CDR3 loop reads CASSEGTLNSPLHF. The CDR3 bases are TGTGCCAGCAGCGAAGGGACTCTGAATTCACCCCTCCACTTT.

The chain joins TRBV7-2 to TRBJ1-2, with D perhaps matching TRBD1 (6 bases). The V and J ends lost 3 bases and 7 bases respectively, with 27 bases between them. The CDR3 totals 18 residues. The germline V gene encodes CDR1 SGHTA and CDR2 FQGNSA. In nucleotides, the CDR3 is TGTGCCAGCAGCTTTGCCTTCAATACCGACAGGCGCCGTGGTGGCTACACCTTC. Translation: CASSFAFNTDRRRGGYTF. Filled out from reference TRBV7-2 and TRBJ1-2, the complete variable domain reads GAGVSQSPSNKVTEKGKDVELRCDPISGHTALYWYRQSLGQGLEFLIYFQGNSAPDKSGLPSDRFSAERTGGSVSTLTIQRTQQEDSAVYLCASSFAFNTDRRRGGYTFGSGTRLTVV.

The chain uses TRBV5-1 and TRBJ1-1; D is perhaps TRBD1 (5 bases). The CDR3 has 14 residues. From germline, CDR1 is SGHRS and CDR2 YFSETQ. Trimming stripped 4 bases from V and 1 base from J, with 11 bases between. Here the CDR3 reads CASSRVQENTEAFF. As DNA, the CDR3 is TGCGCCAGCAGCCGGGTACAGGAGAACACTGAAGCTTTCTTT.

The chain employs TRBV27 and TRBJ1-1; no clear D. The CDR3 extends over 12 amino acids. The germline V gene has CDR1 MNHEY and CDR2 SMNVEV (reference sequence). V dropped 5 bases and J dropped 8 bases, with 12 bases sitting between them. The CDR3 DNA sequence: TGTGCCAGCAGTAACCTCTGGGAAGAAGCTTTCTTT. This sequence encodes CASSNLWEEAFF.

The J gene is TRBJ1-1, the V gene TRBV19; tentative D call: TRBD1 (5 bases). The CDR3 is 15 amino acids. V lost 2 bases and J lost 1, with 11 bases in between. Germline values: CDR1 LNHDA, CDR2 SQIVND (reference sequence). Here the CDR3 reads CASSIRQLTNTEAFF. CDR3 DNA: TGTGCCAGTAGTATAAGACAGCTAACGAACACTGAAGCTTTCTTT.

The chain joins TRBV6-5 to TRBJ2-3, with TRBD2 matching 8 bases. CDR1 and CDR2 from the germline V gene are MNHEY and SVGAGI. Unmatched junction bases numbered 6, after V lost 4 bases and J lost 0 bases. This CDR3 comprises 16 residues. The CDR3 is CASSFRGGRSTDTQYF. DNA for the CDR3: TGTGCCAGCAGTTTCCGCGGGGGGCGTAGCACAGATACGCAGTATTTT.

This chain connects TRBV30 to TRBJ1-2; D is perhaps TRBD1 (6 bases). V lost 5 bases and J lost 0, with 16 bases in between. The CDR3 has 15 amino acids. The germline CDR1 and CDR2 sequences are GTSNPN and SVGIG (reference sequence). CDR3 region: CAWETTGRANYGYTF. In nucleotides, the CDR3 is TGTGCCTGGGAAACCACAGGGAGAGCTAACTATGGCTACACCTTC.

The rearrangement uses TRBV6-6 and TRBJ1-4; D remains ambiguous. CDR1 MNHNY and CDR2 SVGAGI come from the germline V gene (reference sequence). The CDR3 totals 12 residues. Trimming cost V 5 bases and J 6 bases, with 7 bases left between them. For the CDR3, the DNA is TGTGCCAGCAGTCCACCAGATGAAAAACTGTTTTTT. Translation: CASSPPDEKLFF.

DNA of the CDR3: TGTGCCAGCTCCGAGCGGGCGTCCCACCTCAATGAGCAGTTCTTC. Protein: CASSERASHLNEQFF. V is TRBV7-2 and J is TRBJ2-1; a possible D gene is TRBD2 (6 bases). V was clipped by 8 bases and J by 6 bases, with 20 bases between them. Per the germline V gene, CDR1 is SGHTA and CDR2 is FQGNSA. The CDR3 runs 15 residues.

As DNA, the CDR3 is TGTGCCTGGAGTGTACGCATCGGCCCAGGAGAGACCCAGTACTTC. It encodes CAWSVRIGPGETQYF. This sequence joins TRBV30 and TRBJ2-5, with D uncertain. Germline V lookup: CDR1 GTSNPN, CDR2 SVGIG (reference sequence). This CDR3 is 15 amino acids long. Trimming left V 0 bases short and J 4 bases short, with 15 bases between.